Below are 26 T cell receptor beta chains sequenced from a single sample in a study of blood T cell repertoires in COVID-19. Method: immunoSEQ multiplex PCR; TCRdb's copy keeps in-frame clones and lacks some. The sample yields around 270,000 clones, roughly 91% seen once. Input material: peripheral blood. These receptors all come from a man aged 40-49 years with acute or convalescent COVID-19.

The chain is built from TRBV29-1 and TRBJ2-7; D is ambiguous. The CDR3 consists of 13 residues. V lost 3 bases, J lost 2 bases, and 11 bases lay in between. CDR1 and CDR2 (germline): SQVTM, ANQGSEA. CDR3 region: CSVEGRVPYEQYF. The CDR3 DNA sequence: TGCAGCGTTGAGGGTCGGGTCCCCTACGAGCAGTACTTC.

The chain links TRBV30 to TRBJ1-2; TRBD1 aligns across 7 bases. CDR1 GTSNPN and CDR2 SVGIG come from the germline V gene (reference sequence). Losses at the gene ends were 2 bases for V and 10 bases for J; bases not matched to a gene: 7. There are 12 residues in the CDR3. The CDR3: CAWSRQGGFYTF. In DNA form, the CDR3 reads TGTGCCTGGAGTCGACAGGGCGGATTCTACACCTTC.

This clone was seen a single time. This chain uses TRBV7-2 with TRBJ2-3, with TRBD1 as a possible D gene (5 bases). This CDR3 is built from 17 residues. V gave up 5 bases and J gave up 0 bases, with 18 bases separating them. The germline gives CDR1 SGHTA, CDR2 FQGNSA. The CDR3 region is CASSAPVWGSSTDTQYF. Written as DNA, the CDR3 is TGTGCCAGCAGCGCTCCGGTATGGGGCTCTAGCACAGATACGCAGTATTTT.

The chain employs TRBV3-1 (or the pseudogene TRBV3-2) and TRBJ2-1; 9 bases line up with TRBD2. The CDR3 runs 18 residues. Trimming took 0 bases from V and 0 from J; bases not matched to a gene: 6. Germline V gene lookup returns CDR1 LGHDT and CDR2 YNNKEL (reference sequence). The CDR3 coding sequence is TGTGCCAGCAGCCAAGATAGGGCGGGGGGGCCCTCCTACAATGAGCAGTTCTTC. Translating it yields CASSQDRAGGPSYNEQFF.

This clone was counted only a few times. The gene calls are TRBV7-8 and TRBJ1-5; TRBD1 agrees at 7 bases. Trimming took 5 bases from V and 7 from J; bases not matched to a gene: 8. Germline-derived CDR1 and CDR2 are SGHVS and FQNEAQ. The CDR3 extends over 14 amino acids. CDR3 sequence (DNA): TGTGCCAGCAGCCCAGGGACAGCCTCGCAGCCCCAGCATTTT. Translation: CASSPGTASQPQHF.

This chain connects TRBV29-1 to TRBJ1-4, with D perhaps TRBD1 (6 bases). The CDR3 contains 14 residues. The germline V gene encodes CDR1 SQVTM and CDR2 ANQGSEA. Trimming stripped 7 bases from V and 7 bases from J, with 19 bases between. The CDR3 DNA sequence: TGCAGCGCCCAGGGGATTGGCCCCTTTGAAAAACTGTTTTTT. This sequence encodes CSAQGIGPFEKLFF.

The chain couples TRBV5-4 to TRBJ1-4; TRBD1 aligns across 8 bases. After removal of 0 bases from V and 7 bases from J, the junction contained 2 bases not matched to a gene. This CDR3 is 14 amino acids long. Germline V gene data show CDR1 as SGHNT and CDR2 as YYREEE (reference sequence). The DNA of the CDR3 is TGTGCCAGCAGCTTGGGGGGGACAGGTGAAAAACTGTTTTTT. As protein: CASSLGGTGEKLFF.

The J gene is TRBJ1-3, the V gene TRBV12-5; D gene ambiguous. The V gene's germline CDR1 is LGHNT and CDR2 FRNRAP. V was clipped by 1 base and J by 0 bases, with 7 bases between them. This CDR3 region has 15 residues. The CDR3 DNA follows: TGTGCTAGTGGTTTGGGCGGGAGCTCTGGAAACACCATATATTTT. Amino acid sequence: CASGLGGSSGNTIYF.

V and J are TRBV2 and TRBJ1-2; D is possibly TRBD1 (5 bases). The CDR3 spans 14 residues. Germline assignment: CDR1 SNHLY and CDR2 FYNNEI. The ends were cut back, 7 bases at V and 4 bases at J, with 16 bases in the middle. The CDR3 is CASKKGRVSYGYTF. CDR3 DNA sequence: TGTGCCAGCAAAAAGGGCAGGGTTAGCTATGGCTACACCTTC.

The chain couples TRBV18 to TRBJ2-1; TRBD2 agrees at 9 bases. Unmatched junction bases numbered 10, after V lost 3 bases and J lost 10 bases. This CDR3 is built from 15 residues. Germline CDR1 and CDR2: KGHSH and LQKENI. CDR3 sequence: CASSPLAGPEREQFF. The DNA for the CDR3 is TGTGCCAGCTCACCCCTAGCGGGGCCCGAGAGGGAGCAGTTCTTC.

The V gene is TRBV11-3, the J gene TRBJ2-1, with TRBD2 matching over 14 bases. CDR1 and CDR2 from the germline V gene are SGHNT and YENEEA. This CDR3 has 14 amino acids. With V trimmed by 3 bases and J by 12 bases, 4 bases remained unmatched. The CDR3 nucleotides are TGTGCCAGCAGCTTGACTAGCGGGGGGGTGGCGCAGTTCTTC. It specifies CASSLTSGGVAQFF. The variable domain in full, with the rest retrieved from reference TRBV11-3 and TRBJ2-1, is EAGVVQSPRYKIIEKKQPVAFWCNPISGHNTLYWYLQNLGQGPELLIRYENEEAVDDSQLPKDRFSAERLKGVDSTLKIQPAELGDSAVYLCASSLTSGGVAQFFGPGTRLTVL.

This CDR3 reads CASAQGGVSYEQYF. The DNA for the CDR3 is TGTGCTAGTGCCCAGGGTGGGGTCTCCTACGAGCAGTACTTC. This chain links TRBV12-5 with TRBJ2-7; D may be TRBD1 (5 bases). The length of the CDR3 is 14 residues. V lost 7 bases to trimming and J lost 0 bases, with 13 bases between them. In germline, CDR1 is LGHNT, CDR2 FRNRAP.

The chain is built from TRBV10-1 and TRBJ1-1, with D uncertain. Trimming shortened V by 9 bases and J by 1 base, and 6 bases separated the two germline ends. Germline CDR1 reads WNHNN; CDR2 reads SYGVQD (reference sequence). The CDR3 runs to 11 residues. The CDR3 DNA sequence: TGCGCCAGTAGCGAGAACACTGAAGCTTTCTTT. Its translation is CASSENTEAFF.

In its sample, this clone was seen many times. The CDR3 DNA reads TGTGCCAGCTTCTCCCCAATGCGACAGGGAAGGCATCAGCCCCAGCATTTT. As protein: CASFSPMRQGRHQPQHF. The V and J genes are TRBV18 and TRBJ1-5; 7 nucleotides line up with TRBD1. The V segment lost 7 bases and the J segment 5 bases; nucleotides outside the gene matches: 17. CDR3 length equals 17 residues. Germline values: CDR1 KGHSH, CDR2 LQKENI.

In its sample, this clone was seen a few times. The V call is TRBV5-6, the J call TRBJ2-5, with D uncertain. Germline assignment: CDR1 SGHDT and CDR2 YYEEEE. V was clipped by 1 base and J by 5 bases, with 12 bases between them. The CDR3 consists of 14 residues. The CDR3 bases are TGTGCCAGCAGCTTGAGCCCTTTTACGGAGACCCAGTACTTC. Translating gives CASSLSPFTETQYF.

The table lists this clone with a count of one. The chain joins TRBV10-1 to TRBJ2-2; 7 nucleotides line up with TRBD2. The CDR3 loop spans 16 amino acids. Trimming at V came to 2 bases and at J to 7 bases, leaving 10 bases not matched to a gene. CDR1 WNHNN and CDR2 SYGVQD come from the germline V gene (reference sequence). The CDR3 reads CASSETGLGAGGELFF. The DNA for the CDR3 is TGCGCCAGCAGTGAGACTGGACTAGGTGCCGGCGGGGAGCTGTTTTTT.

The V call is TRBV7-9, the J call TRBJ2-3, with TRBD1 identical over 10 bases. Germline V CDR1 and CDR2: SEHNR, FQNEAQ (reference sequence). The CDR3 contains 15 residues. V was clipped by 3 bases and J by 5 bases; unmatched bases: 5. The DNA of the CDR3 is TGTGCCAGCAGCTTTGGAGGACAGGGGGTAGATACGCAGTATTTT. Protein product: CASSFGGQGVDTQYF.

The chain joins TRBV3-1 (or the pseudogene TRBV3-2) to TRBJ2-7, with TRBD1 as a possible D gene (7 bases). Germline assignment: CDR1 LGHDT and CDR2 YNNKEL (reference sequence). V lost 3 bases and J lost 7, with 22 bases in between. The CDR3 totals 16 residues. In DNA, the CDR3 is TGTGCCAGCAGCCAGTGGTCAGGGGGGTCCTCCGGGGAGCAGTACTTC. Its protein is CASSQWSGGSSGEQYF.

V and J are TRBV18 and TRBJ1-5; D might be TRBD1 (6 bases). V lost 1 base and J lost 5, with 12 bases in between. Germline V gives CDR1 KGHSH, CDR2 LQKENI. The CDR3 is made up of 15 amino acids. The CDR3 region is CASSPQTGLYQPQHF. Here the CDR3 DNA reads TGTGCCAGCTCACCACAGACAGGTCTCTATCAGCCCCAGCATTTT.

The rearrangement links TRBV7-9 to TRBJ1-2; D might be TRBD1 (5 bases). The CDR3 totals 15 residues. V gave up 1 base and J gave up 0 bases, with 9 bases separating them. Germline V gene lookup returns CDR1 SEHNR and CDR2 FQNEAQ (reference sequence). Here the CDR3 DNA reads TGTGCCAGCAGCTTAGGAGACAGCCCTAACTATGGCTACACCTTC. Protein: CASSLGDSPNYGYTF. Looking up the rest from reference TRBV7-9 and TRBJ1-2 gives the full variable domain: DTGVSQNPRHKITKRGQNVTFRCDPISEHNRLYWYRQTLGQGPEFLTYFQNEAQLEKSRLLSDRFSAERPKGSFSTLEIQRTEQGDSAMYLCASSLGDSPNYGYTFGSGTRLTVV.

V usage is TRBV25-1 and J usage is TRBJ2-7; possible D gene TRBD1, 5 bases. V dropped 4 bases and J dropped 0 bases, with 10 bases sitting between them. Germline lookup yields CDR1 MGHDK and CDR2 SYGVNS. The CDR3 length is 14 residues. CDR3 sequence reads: CASSGQGSSYEQYF. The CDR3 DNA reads TGTGCCAGCAGTGGCCAGGGTAGCTCCTACGAGCAGTACTTC.

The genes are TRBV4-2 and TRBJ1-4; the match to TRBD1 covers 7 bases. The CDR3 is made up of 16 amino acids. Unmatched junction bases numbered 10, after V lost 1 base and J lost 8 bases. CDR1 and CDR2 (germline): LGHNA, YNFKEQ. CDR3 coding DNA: TGTGCCAGCAGCCAAGGGGGGACAGTGGATAGCGAAAAACTGTTTTTT. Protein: CASSQGGTVDSEKLFF.

The CDR3 region has the DNA TGTGCCACCAGCAGAGATCAGGGGGGTAGGGCCAAAAACATTCAGTACTTC. Its protein product is CATSRDQGGRAKNIQYF. The chain combines TRBV15 with TRBJ2-4; D is possibly TRBD1 (7 bases). Per the germline V gene, CDR1 is LNHNV and CDR2 is YYDKDF (reference sequence). Trimming took off 0 bases at V and 1 base at J, with 13 bases between the two ends. The CDR3 sequence is 17 residues long.

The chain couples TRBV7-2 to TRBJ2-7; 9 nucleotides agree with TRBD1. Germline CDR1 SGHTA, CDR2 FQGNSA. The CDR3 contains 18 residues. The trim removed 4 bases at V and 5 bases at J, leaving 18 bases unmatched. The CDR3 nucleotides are TGTGCCAGCAGCTCGCCAGATCCTTCGGGGACAGGGCGGGACGAGCAGTACTTC. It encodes CASSSPDPSGTGRDEQYF. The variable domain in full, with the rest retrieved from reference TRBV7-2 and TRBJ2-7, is GAGVSQSPSNKVTEKGKDVELRCDPISGHTALYWYRQSLGQGLEFLIYFQGNSAPDKSGLPSDRFSAERTGGSVSTLTIQRTQQEDSAVYLCASSSPDPSGTGRDEQYFGPGTRLTVT.

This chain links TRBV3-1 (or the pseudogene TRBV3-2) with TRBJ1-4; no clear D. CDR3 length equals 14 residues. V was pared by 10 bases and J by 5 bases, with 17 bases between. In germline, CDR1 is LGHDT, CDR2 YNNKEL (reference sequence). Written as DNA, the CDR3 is TGTGCCATCCGACTTTGGGAGGAGAATGAAAAACTGTTTTTT. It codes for CAIRLWEENEKLFF.

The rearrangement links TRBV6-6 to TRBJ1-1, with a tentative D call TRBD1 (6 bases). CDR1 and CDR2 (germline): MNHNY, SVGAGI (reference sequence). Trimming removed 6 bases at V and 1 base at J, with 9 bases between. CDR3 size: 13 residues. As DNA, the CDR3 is TGTGCCAGCAGACAACAGGGGAACACTGAAGCTTTCTTT. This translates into CASRQQGNTEAFF.